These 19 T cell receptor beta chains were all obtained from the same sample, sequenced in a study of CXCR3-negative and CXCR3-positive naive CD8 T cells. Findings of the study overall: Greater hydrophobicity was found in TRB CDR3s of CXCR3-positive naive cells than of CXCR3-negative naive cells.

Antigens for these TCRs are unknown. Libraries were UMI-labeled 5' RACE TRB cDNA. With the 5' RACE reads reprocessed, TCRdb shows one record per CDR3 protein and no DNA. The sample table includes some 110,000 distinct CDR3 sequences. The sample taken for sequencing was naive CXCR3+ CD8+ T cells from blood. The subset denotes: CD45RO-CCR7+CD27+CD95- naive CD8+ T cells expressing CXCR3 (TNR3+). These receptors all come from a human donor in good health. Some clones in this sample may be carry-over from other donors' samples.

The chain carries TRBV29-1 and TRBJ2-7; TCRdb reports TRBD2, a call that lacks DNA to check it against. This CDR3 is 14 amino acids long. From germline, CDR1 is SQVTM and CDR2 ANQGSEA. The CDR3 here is CSVEGQRESNEQYF.

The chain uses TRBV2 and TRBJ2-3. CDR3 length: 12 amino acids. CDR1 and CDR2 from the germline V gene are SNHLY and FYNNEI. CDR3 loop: CASSEGSDTQYF.

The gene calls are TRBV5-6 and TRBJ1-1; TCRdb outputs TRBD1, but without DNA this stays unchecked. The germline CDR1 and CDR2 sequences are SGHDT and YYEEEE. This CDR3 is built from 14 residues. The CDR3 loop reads CASSWGTANTEAFF.

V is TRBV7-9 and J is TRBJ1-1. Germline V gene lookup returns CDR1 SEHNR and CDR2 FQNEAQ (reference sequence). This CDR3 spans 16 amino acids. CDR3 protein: CASSLAQGGTDTEAFF. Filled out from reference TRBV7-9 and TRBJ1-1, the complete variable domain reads DTGVSQNPRHKITKRGQNVTFRCDPISEHNRLYWYRQTLGQGPEFLTYFQNEAQLEKSRLLSDRFSAERPKGSFSTLEIQRTEQGDSAMYLCASSLAQGGTDTEAFFGQGTRLTVV.

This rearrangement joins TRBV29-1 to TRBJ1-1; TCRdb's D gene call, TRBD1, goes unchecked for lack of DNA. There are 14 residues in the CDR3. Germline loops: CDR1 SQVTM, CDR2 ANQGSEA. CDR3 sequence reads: CSARGTGGDTEAFF.

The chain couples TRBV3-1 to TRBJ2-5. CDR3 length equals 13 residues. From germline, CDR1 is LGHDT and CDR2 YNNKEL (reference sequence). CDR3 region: CASSHRRKETQYF.

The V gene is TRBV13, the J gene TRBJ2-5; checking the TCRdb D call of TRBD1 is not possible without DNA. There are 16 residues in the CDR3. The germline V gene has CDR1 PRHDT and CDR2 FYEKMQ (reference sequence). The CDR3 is CASSFDRRAAEETQYF.

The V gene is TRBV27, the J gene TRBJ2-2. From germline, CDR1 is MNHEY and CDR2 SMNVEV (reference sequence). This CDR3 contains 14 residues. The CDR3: CASSGSLNTGELFF.

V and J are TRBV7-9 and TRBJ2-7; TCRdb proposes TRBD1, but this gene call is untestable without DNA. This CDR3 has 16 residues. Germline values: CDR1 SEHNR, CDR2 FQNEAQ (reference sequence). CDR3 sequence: CASSPQVWQGAYEQYF.

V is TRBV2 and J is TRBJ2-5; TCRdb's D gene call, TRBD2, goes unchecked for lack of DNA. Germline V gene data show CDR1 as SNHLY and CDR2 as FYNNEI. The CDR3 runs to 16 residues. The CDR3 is CASSGLAGAGRETQYF.

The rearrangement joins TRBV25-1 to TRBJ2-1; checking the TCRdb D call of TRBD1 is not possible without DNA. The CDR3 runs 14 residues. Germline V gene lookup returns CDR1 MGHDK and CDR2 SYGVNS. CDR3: CASTGYSSYNEQFF. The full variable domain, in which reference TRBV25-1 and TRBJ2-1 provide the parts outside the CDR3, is EADIYQTPRYLVIGTGKKITLECSQTMGHDKMYWYQQDPGMELHLIHYSYGVNSTEKGDLSSESTVSRIRTEHFPLTLESARPSHTSQYLCASTGYSSYNEQFFGPGTRLTVL.

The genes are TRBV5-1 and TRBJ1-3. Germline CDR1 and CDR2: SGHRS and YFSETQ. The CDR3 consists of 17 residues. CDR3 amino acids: CASSLGALRSSGNTIYF.

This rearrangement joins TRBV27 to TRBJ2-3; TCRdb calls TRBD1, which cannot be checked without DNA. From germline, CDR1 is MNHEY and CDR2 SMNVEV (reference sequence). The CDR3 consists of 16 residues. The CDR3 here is CASSLSSRAGTDTQYF.

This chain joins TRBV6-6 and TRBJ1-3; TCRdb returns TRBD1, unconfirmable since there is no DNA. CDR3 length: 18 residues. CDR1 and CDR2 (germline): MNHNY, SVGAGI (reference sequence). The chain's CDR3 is CASSYRGRRKISGNTIYF.

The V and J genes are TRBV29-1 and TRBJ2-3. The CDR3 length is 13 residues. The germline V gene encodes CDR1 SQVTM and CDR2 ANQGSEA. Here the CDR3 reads CSVVPVSTDTQYF.

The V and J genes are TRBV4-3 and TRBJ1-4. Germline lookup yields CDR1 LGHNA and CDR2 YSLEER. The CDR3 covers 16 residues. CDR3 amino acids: CASSQVFDSTNEKLFF.

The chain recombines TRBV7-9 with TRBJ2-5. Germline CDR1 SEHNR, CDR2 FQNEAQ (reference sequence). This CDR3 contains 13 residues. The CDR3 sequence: CASSLVEDVAQYF.

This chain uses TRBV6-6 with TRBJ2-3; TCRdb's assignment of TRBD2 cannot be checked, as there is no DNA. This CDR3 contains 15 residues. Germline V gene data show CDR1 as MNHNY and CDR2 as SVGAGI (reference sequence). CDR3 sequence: CASSPLDGRSDTQYF.

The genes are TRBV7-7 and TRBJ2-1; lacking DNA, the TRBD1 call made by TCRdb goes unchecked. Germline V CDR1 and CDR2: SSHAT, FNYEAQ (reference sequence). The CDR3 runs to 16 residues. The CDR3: CASSMGTGGGMEEQFF. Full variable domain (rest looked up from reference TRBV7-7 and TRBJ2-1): GAGVSQSPRYKVTKRGQDVTLRCDPISSHATLYWYQQALGQGPEFLTYFNYEAQPDKSGLPSDRFSAERPEGSISTLTIQRTEQRDSAMYRCASSMGTGGGMEEQFFGPGTRLTVL.